This T cell receptor beta chain came from a study of cytomegalovirus exposure and HLA in healthy donors. Study conclusions and caveats: It was likely that a cluster of highly shared sequence variants was a sequencing artifact. TCR beta sequences numbering roughly 18,000 were associated with HLA alleles at 0.05 false discovery rate in a later analysis. The authors confirmed in vitro that three CMV-associated chains were specific for CMV antigens. Upon later analysis, TCR association rates were observed to vary by HLA locus, being highest for DRB1 and lowest for HLA-C.

PCR used 60 Vbeta primers and 13 Jbeta primers. This table comes from immunoSEQ multiplex PCR, and its TCRdb copy is limited to in-frame clones, with some not included. The data contain approximately 76,000 clones, under 85% of them singletons. Germline V lookup: CDR1 SGHTA, CDR2 FQGNSA. The CDR3 sequence is 15 residues long. The germline V and J ends were trimmed by 6 bases and 0 bases, with 12 bases remaining between them. About this clone: Its cognate antigen is unknown.

The sequence was collected from a woman aged 40 to 49 in good health and CMV-seropositive. The chain uses TRBV7-2 and TRBJ1-5; D possibly corresponds to TRBD1 (6 bases). Sequencing input: PBMCs. This CDR3 reads CASRPGQPSNQPQHF. CDR3 coding DNA: TGTGCCAGCAGACCGGGACAACCTAGCAATCAGCCCCAGCATTTT.